One and the same sample provided the 6 T cell receptor beta chains below, sequenced in a study of Ad26.COV2.S vaccination and SARS-CoV-2 variants. Described treatment: roughly 20 received Ad26.COV2.S at low or high dose, single or two shots; several received placebo; per-sample allocation not given. Repertoires come from day 63 after the first vaccine or placebo injection. The table came from immunoSEQ multiplex PCR; TCRdb's copy has only in-frame clones and leaves some out. This table has around 400,000 clones, about nine tenths appearing once. Sequencing was performed on peripheral blood, taken in a trial of Ad26.COV2.S vaccine versus placebo. The receptors come from a person between 18 and 65 years old who received the Ad26.COV2.S COVID-19 vaccine or a placebo.

This clone was observed a single time. The J gene is TRBJ1-2, the V gene TRBV4-3, with D possibly being TRBD1 (6 bases). Trimming left V 1 base short and J 4 bases short, with 19 bases between. The CDR3 totals 17 residues. Germline values: CDR1 LGHNA, CDR2 YSLEER. The CDR3, as DNA: TGCGCCAGCAGCCAAGTCGCTCTTGGGGGCGGGAGCTATGGCTACACCTTC. Its translation: CASSQVALGGGSYGYTF.

The chain carries TRBV5-4 and TRBJ2-5; the D gene is possibly TRBD1 (5 bases). The CDR3 consists of 14 residues. Per the germline V gene, CDR1 is SGHNT and CDR2 is YYREEE (reference sequence). V shed 2 bases and J shed 3 bases, with 11 bases lying between them. The CDR3 bases are TGTGCCAGCAGCTTAGACAGATCGAAAGAGACCCAGTACTTC. Its translation is CASSLDRSKETQYF.

The chain joins TRBV6-2 or TRBV6-3 to TRBJ2-5, with 15 bases fitting TRBD2. CDR3 length: 15 amino acids. Germline V gene data show CDR1 as MNHEY and CDR2 as SVGEGT. Losses at the gene ends were 4 bases for V and 4 bases for J; bases not matched to a gene: 1. The CDR3 sequence: CASSSGLAGGETQYF. The CDR3 DNA sequence: TGTGCCAGCAGTTCGGGACTAGCGGGAGGAGAGACCCAGTACTTC.

The rearrangement links TRBV6-2 or TRBV6-3 to TRBJ1-2; D is perhaps TRBD1 (5 bases). Trimming removed 0 bases at V and 4 bases at J, with 6 bases between. CDR1 is MNHEY and CDR2 is SVGEGT in the germline V gene. There are 13 residues in the CDR3. The chain's CDR3 is CASSYSTAYGYTF. The CDR3 DNA is TGTGCCAGCAGTTACTCGACAGCCTATGGCTACACCTTC.

This clone was seen a few times. In DNA, the CDR3 is TGCGCCAGCAGTCACAGGGGGCCGGGGACTGAAGCTTTCTTT. It yields the protein CASSHRGPGTEAFF. This chain joins TRBV5-1 and TRBJ1-1; 9 bases match TRBD1. Germline values: CDR1 SGHRS, CDR2 YFSETQ. J lost 5 bases, V lost 5 bases, and 7 bases had no gene match. This CDR3 has 14 amino acids.

The chain uses TRBV5-5 and TRBJ2-1; D is undetermined. V lost 0 bases, J lost 1 base, and 11 bases lay in between. CDR3 length: 16 residues. The germline V gene encodes CDR1 SGHKS and CDR2 YYEKEE (reference sequence). DNA of the CDR3: TGTGCCAGCAGCTTGGGGTCGGGTGTGTCCTACAATGAGCAGTTCTTC. Translation: CASSLGSGVSYNEQFF.